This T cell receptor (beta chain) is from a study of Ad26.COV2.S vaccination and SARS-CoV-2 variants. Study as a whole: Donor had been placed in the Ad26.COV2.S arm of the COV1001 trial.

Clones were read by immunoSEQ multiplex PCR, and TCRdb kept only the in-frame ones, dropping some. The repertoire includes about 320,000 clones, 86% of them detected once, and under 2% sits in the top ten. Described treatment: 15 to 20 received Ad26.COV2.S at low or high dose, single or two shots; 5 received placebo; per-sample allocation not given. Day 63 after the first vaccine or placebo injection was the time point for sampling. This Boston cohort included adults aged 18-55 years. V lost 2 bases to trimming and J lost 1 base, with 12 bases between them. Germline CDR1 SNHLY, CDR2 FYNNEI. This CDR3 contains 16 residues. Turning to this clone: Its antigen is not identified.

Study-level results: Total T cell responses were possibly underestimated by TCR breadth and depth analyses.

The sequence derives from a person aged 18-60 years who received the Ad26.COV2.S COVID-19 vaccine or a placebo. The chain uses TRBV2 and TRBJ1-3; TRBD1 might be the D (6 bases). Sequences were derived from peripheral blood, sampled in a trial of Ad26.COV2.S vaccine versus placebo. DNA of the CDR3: TGTGCCAGCAGTGAATACGGGGGACATTCTGGAAACACCATATATTTT. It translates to CASSEYGGHSGNTIYF.